The present T cell receptor beta chain was sequenced within a study of blood T cell repertoires in COVID-19. For the study at large: Acute and convalescent COVID-19 samples came from the United States, Italy and Spain. Sample material is recorded as cDNA or gDNA derived from T cells, B-cell-depleted T cells, or PBMCs.

Repertoires were generated with immunoSEQ multiplex PCR, while TCRdb's copy carries only in-frame clones and drops some. The data contain roughly 53,000 clones, about 89% of them singletons. The ends lost 3 bases at V and 0 bases at J; junction bases unmatched: 13. CDR3 length: 19 residues. Looked up from germline, CDR1 is SNHLY and CDR2 is FYNNEI. The gene calls are TRBV2 and TRBJ2-1; 8 nucleotides line up with TRBD2. The sample comprised peripheral blood. This TCR was recovered from a man in his fifties or sixties with acute or convalescent COVID-19. CDR3 nucleotide sequence: TGTGCCAGCAGTGAGCCGGGAGGGGGTCCGGAGAGCTCCTACAATGAGCAGTTCTTC. This translates into CASSEPGGGPESSYNEQFF.